The present T cell receptor (beta chain) was sequenced within a study of CD8+CD57+ T cells in acquired aplastic anemia. Germline values: CDR1 ENHRY, CDR2 SYGVKD. This CDR3 comprises 13 residues. Whole-study results and caveats: Between patients and controls, 25 to 35 CD8+ CDR3 sequences were found in common.

As concerns this clonotype: Its antigen remains unknown. One junction end disagrees with the germline gene, perhaps due to a read error.

The template used for profiling TCR beta VDJ and CDR3 was genomic DNA. TCRdb independently ran MiXCR on the reads; one entry per CDR3 protein. The repertoire consists of about 270,000 distinct CDR3 sequences, with around three fifths occurring once and the leading ten covering less than 10%. Material: sorted CD4+, CD8+, or CD8+CD57+ T cells (not recorded which) from PBMCs. The chain employs TRBV10-3 and TRBJ2-7; 9 positions agree with TRBD1. This sequence was found in a human donor with severe aplastic anemia or a healthy control (not recorded which). The CDR3 loop is CTISETGGYEQYF. Here the CDR3 DNA reads TGTACCATCAGTGAGACAGGGGGATACGAGCAGTACTTC.